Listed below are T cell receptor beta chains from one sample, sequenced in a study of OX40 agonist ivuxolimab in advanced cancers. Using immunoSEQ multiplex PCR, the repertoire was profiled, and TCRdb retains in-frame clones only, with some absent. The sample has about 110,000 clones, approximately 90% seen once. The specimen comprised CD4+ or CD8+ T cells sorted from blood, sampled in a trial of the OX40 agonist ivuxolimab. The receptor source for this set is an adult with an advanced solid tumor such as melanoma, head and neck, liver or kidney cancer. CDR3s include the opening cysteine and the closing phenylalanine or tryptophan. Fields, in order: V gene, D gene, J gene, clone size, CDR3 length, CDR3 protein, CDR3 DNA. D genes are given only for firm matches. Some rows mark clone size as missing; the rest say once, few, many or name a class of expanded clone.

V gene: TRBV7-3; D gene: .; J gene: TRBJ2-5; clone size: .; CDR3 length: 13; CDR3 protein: CASSVSVQETQYF; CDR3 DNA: TGTGCCAGCAGCGTTAGCGTCCAAGAGACCCAGTACTTC
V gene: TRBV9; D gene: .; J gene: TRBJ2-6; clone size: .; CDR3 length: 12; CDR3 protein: CASSFRANVLTF; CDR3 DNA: TGTGCCAGTAGCTTCAGGGCCAACGTCCTGACTTTC
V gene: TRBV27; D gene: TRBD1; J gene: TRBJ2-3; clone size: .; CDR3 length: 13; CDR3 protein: CASSFQGDHTQYF; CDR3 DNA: TGTGCCAGCAGCTTTCAGGGGGATCATACGCAGTATTTT
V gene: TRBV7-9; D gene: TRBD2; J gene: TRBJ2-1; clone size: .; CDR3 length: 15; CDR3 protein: CASSLGASGYLEQFF; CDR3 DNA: TGTGCCAGCAGCTTAGGGGCTAGCGGGTATCTTGAGCAGTTCTTC
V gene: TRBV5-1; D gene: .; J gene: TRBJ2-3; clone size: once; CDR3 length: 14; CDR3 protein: CASSSSGYTDTQYF; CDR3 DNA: TGCGCCAGCAGCTCCAGCGGGTACACAGATACGCAGTATTTT
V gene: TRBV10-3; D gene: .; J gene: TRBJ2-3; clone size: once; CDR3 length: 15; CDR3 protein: CATSLGDLTTDTQYF; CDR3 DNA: TGTGCCACCAGCCTGGGGGACCTGACGACAGATACGCAGTATTTT
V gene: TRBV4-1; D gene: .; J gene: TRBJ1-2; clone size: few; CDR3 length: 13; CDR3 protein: CASSQVRWNGYTF; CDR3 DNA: TGCGCCAGCAGCCAAGTCCGGTGGAATGGCTACACCTTC
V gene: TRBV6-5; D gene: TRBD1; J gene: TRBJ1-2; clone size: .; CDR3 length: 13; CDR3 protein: CASSYQQGDGYTF; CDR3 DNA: TGTGCCAGCAGTTACCAGCAGGGGGATGGCTACACCTTC
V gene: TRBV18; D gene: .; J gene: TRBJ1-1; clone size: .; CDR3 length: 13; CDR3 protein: CASSPSYNTEAFF; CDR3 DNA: TGTGCCAGCTCACCATCTTACAACACTGAAGCTTTCTTT
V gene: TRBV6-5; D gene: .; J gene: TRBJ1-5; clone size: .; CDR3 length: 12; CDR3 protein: CAAASRNQPQHF; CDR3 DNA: TGTGCCGCAGCGTCCAGGAATCAGCCCCAGCATTTT